This T cell receptor beta chain emerged from a study of CD8 T cells in ankylosing spondylitis. This clonotype occurred many times. Antigen: not known. Regarding the study as a whole: There were earlier reports of some motif variants in reactive arthritis synovial fluid and blood. Matched ankylosing spondylitis synovial fluid reportedly showed significant enrichment of disease-linked clones. Disease-linked clones bore a CD8+ phenotype, appearing relatively rarely in peripheral blood.

TCRdb re-called the 5' RACE reads through MiXCR, storing one row per CDR3 protein. Here the sample spans a few hundred thousand distinct CDR3 sequences, 10% being singletons. The sample comprised blood, either unsorted or a sorted T cell fraction (not recorded which). This receptor was obtained from a male donor with ankylosing spondylitis or in good health (not recorded which).

Written as DNA, the CDR3 is TGTGCCACCACCGGGAGCGGGGGTAGCCCAGATACGCAGTATTTT. As protein: CATTGSGGSPDTQYF. The chain employs TRBV24-1 and TRBJ2-3; 8 bases align to TRBD2. CDR1 is KGHDR, CDR2 SFDVKD, per germline. The CDR3 is made up of 15 amino acids. V trimming: 8 bases; J trimming: 4 bases; junction bases outside the gene matches: 10.